Sequencing of this T cell receptor (beta chain) was carried out in a study of regulatory T cells in long-lasting Graves disease. According to the study, TCR beta libraries were built with iRepertoire HTBI primers and CDR3-region Arm-PCR. MiXCR was run by TCRdb on the multiplex PCR reads, yielding one entry per CDR3 protein. The profile shows around 450,000 distinct CDR3 sequences, about 15% of them singletons. The sample holds many counts of this clonotype. The time point is: newly diagnosed GD, antithyroid drugs for less than 3 months. Following extraction of RNA from PBMCs, that RNA was used to make the TCR library. Germline CDR1 is DFQATT and CDR2 is SNEGSKA (reference sequence). The CDR3 consists of 15 residues. Between the trimmed V and J ends, which lost 2 bases and 5 bases, there was a span of 16 bases. These data were also reused for a study on T cells in Graves' hyperthyroidism and ophthalmopathy.

Sequencing was performed on peripheral blood mononuclear cells (PBMCs), taken at new diagnosis, from a patient treated with antithyroid drugs. This sequence was found in a woman under 40 with Graves disease. This rearrangement joins TRBV20-1 to TRBJ2-1; D is unresolved. The CDR3 loop reads CSARRFGGHNNEQFF. CDR3 DNA sequence: TGCAGTGCTAGAAGGTTTGGTGGCCACAACAATGAGCAGTTCTTC.